This T cell receptor (beta chain) came from a study of T-cell reconstitution after alpha-beta-depleted transplantation in children. Unique molecular identifiers were used to barcode this TCRbeta library. One entry per CDR3 protein, called by TCRdb with MiXCR from the PCR reads. This sample yields about 420,000 distinct CDR3 sequences, of which around 9.9% are seen a single time; approximately 5% belongs to the top ten. CDR3 length: 12 residues. CDR1 is DFQATT and CDR2 is SNEGSKA in the germline V gene (reference sequence). V dropped 3 bases and J dropped 9; count of bases not matched to a gene: 7. The receptor was derived from a human donor who donated a stem cell graft to a child with acute myeloid leukemia. The chain links TRBV20-1 to TRBJ1-2, with 7 bases aligning to TRBD1. The sample consisted of PBMCs from the stem cell graft donor, taken from the stem cell graft. CDR3 sequence (DNA): TGCAGTGCTAGCCCAGGACAGGAGAGCTACACCTTC. Protein product: CSASPGQESYTF.